One sample yielded the 4 T cell receptor beta chains listed below, sequenced in a study of T cells expressing NK-cell markers. Reanalyzing the 5' RACE reads, TCRdb keeps one entry per CDR3 protein, without DNA. The sample holds just under 150,000 distinct CDR3 sequences. Sequenced material: blood T cells: a sorted CD56 or NKG2C T cell subset, CD4+ or CD8+ T cells, or bulk PBMC T cells (not recorded which). The receptors derive from a man aged 18 to 29 in good health.

This chain links TRBV11-3 with TRBJ2-1; lacking DNA, the TRBD1 call made by TCRdb goes unchecked. The germline CDR1 and CDR2 sequences are SGHNT and YENEEA. The CDR3 loop spans 16 amino acids. CDR3 in amino acids: CASSLRDRGSYNEQFF. Variable domain in full (rest from reference TRBV11-3 and TRBJ2-1): EAGVVQSPRYKIIEKKQPVAFWCNPISGHNTLYWYLQNLGQGPELLIRYENEEAVDDSQLPKDRFSAERLKGVDSTLKIQPAELGDSAVYLCASSLRDRGSYNEQFFGPGTRLTVL.

The chain uses TRBV4-1 and TRBJ1-1; TCRdb's D call of TRBD1 is untestable without DNA. Germline V gene sequence: CDR1 MGHRA, CDR2 YSYEKL. This CDR3 spans 12 amino acids. The CDR3 loop is CASSRQGTEAFF.

The CDR3 sequence is CASSPRDRARTDTQYF. The chain uses TRBV7-9 and TRBJ2-3; as DNA is missing, the TRBD1 call by TCRdb cannot be tested. This CDR3 comprises 16 residues. The germline V gene encodes CDR1 SEHNR and CDR2 FQNEAQ (reference sequence).

This chain connects TRBV11-2 to TRBJ2-1; without DNA, the TCRdb call of TRBD1 cannot be checked. CDR3 length equals 14 residues. CDR1 and CDR2 from the germline V gene are SGHAT and FQNNGV. CDR3 sequence: CASLGVSWNNEQFF.